Detailed here is one TCR beta chain. This clonotype was picked up many times. Its specific antigen is unknown. Base qualities are missing; no much larger clone stands one base away. The roughly 42 donors, aged 6 to 90 years, were systemically healthy Caucasian individuals from Russia. About 9.8 milliliters of peripheral blood were drawn from each donor into EDTA-treated Vacutainer tubes. PBMCs were isolated by Ficoll-Paque density-gradient centrifugation, with at least 7 million obtained per sample. Trizol reagent was used to extract total RNA from PBMCs, with at least 5.5 micrograms per sample. The percentages of naive CD45RAhigh/CD27high T cells were determined by flow cytometry on a PBMC aliquot from every donor. The library was built by means of 5' RACE. TCRdb shows the sequencer as Illumina HiSeq 2500. A second about 7 to 12 cycle PCR used a sample-barcoded 5' primer and a J-beta primer mix. A template-switch 5' adaptor carrying 12 random nucleotides introduced a unique molecular identifier onto each TCR beta cDNA molecule. Each sample yielded at least 2.5 million CDR3-containing paired-end reads. The Mint cDNA synthesis kit, primed by a TRBC-specific oligonucleotide, was used to synthesize first-strand cDNA from all RNA. After uracil-DNA glycosylase treatment, a first 18-cycle PCR used universal primers M1SS and BC2_uni_R on all cDNA. Processing in the source paper ran as follows. For normalization, 1 million high-quality reads, each with a distinct molecular identifier, were randomly selected from each sample. Reads sharing molecular identifiers were discarded rather than binned into consensus sequences. MiTCR, run with a Q25 quality threshold and the strictest error-elimination algorithm, handled CDR3 identification, clonotype clustering and error correction. A nonparametric unseen species model with Euler transformation was used to estimate lower-bound total TCR beta diversity. Using fastp at Q25 and MiXCR, TCRdb reprocessed the public reads and kept productive beta chains. Every entry covers one CDR3 protein and lists the most common genes and DNA from its rows. The V and J calls were determined by TCRdb, not by the authors. A total of hundreds of thousands of distinct CDR3 sequences appear in this sample, roughly half of them only once. About 13% of the sample goes to the ten largest clones.

The data belong to a study of blood T cells in healthy people across ages (dated by TCRdb to between 2014 and 2016). A note on the overall study: In model experiments, roughly one uniquely barcoded TCR beta cDNA molecule per two T cells was captured by template switching. Age-related changes in TCR beta repertoire diversity were measured in the study by deep sequencing normalized with unique cDNA molecular identifiers. The donors were divided into four age groups: young (average approximately 15 years), middle-aged (roughly 42), aged (about 60) and long-lived (around 87). To avoid experimental bias, donors of different ages were randomly spread across the sequencing lanes. For two donors (one aged 18 to 30 and one aged 80 or older), the study analyzed two additional independent replicas of 1 million unique cDNA reads from the same blood draw. Summary of the overall study and its limitations: Because the CMV infection status of the donors was unknown, age-related changes in expanded clonotypes may potentially have been confounded. Estimates of total diversity based on one million sequenced T cells were regarded as lower bounds and as underestimates. The percentage of naive T cells measured by flow cytometry correlated strongly with observed TCR beta diversity. Conclusive comparison of naive and antigen-experienced compartments was prevented by the profiling of bulk unsorted PBMCs. As age increased, observed TCR beta diversity per million T cells dropped in a roughly linear way, and a significant reduction was already evident by age about 40. Compared with the aged group, more naive CD4+ T cells, fewer expanded clones and increased TCR diversity were shown by the long-lived group, suggesting age selection.

This clonotype was obtained from a woman older than 75 in good health. Sequencing was performed on blood.

The DNA is TGTGCCAGCTCCCCGGATGGGGTCAAAAACATTCAGTACTTC. The resulting protein is CASSPDGVKNIQYF. The receptor chain draws on TRBV18 and TRBJ2-4; no D gene call is confident. The junction shows trimming of 6 bases on V and 3 bases on J, plus 12 bases between the germline ends. Measured from the cysteine to the phenylalanine, the CDR3 is 14 residues long. Kept here is only the CDR3 DNA, which spans 42 bases and is read in frame from base 1. CDR1 and CDR2 are read off the germline V gene as KGHSH and LQKENI.